Listed below are T cell receptor beta chains from one sample, sequenced in a study of blood T cell repertoires in COVID-19. Sequencing was performed with immunoSEQ multiplex PCR; in TCRdb, only in-frame clones are kept and a portion is missing. Of fewer than 120,000 clones listed, approximately 90% are singletons. Sequencing was carried out using peripheral blood. These receptors all stem from a human donor in a cohort sampled during active COVID-19. CDR3s include the opening cysteine and the closing phenylalanine or tryptophan. The D gene is left open where the match is weak. Expanded clones are given a class, and other clones once, few, many or no size at all.

j_call d_call v_call clone_size cdr3_aa cdr3_nt
TRBJ2-1 TRBD1 TRBV6-5 - CASSYRPGQGMHEQFF TGTGCCAGCAGTTACCGACCAGGACAGGGGATGCATGAGCAGTTCTTC
TRBJ1-1 TRBD1 TRBV27 - CASSLYGVQGAMNTEAFF TGTGCCAGCAGTTTATATGGGGTTCAGGGGGCCATGAACACTGAAGCTTTCTTT
TRBJ2-7 TRBD1 TRBV7-6 - CASRPDRGPSYEQYF TGTGCCAGCAGACCGGACAGGGGACCCTCCTACGAGCAGTACTTC
TRBJ2-1 - TRBV1 few CTSRQPYGRAPQFF TGCACCAGCAGACAACCATACGGGAGGGCCCCCCAGTTCTTC
TRBJ2-6 TRBD1 TRBV2 - CASGTGRSGANVLTF TGTGCCAGCGGGACAGGTCGCTCTGGGGCCAACGTCCTGACTTTC
TRBJ2-2 - TRBV5-1 - CASTAGGGIGELFF TGCGCCAGCACCGCGGGTGGGGGCATCGGGGAGCTGTTTTTT
TRBJ1-5 - TRBV10-3 - CATSGTRPNSNQPQHF TGTGCCACCTCAGGGACTCGACCCAATAGCAATCAGCCCCAGCATTTT
TRBJ1-1 TRBD1 TRBV28 - CASILGTANTEAFF TGTGCCAGCATCTTAGGGACAGCCAACACTGAAGCTTTCTTT
TRBJ1-1 - TRBV12-3/TRBV12-4 - CASSFSDTEAFF TGTGCCAGCAGTTTTTCGGACACTGAAGCTTTCTTT
TRBJ2-3 TRBD2 TRBV5-5 - CASSGLAGTTDTQYF TGTGCCAGCAGCGGACTAGCAGGGACCACAGATACGCAGTATTTT
TRBJ1-1 - TRBV10-3 - CATYKSINTEAFF TGTGCCACCTATAAGTCAATAAACACTGAAGCTTTCTTT
TRBJ1-1 - TRBV5-5 - CASSLGESWVYTEAFF TGTGCCAGCAGCTTGGGGGAGTCTTGGGTGTACACTGAAGCTTTCTTT
TRBJ1-1 TRBD1 TRBV7-2 - CASSPGGANTEAFF TGTGCCAGCAGCCCAGGGGGCGCTAACACTGAAGCTTTCTTT
TRBJ1-1 - TRBV6-5 few CASISQVKAFF TGTGCCAGCATCTCTCAGGTGAAAGCTTTCTTT
TRBJ2-5 TRBD1 TRBV6-5 - CASSQGQGALETQYF TGTGCCAGCAGTCAGGGACAGGGGGCTTTGGAGACCCAGTACTTC
TRBJ1-2 - TRBV10-3 - CAISESQGYGYTF TGTGCCATCAGTGAGTCGCAGGGCTATGGCTACACCTTC
TRBJ2-7 - TRBV28 - CASSFGPGPTYEQYF TGTGCCAGCAGTTTCGGTCCGGGTCCAACCTACGAGCAGTACTTC
TRBJ2-2 - TRBV7-6 - CASSLALTSGELFF TGTGCCAGCAGCTTAGCACTAACTAGCGGGGAGCTGTTTTTT
TRBJ1-1 TRBD1 TRBV7-9 few CASSLGTAATEAFF TGTGCCAGCAGCCTGGGGACAGCAGCCACTGAAGCTTTCTTT
TRBJ2-7 - TRBV28 - CASSSSMSRSSPYEQYF TGTGCCAGCAGTTCATCTATGTCGCGGAGTTCGCCCTACGAGCAGTACTTC
TRBJ1-1 TRBD1 TRBV6-1 - CASSEPGQRNTEAFF TGTGCCAGCAGTGAGCCGGGACAGAGGAACACTGAAGCTTTCTTT
TRBJ1-5 - TRBV3-1/TRBV3-2 - CASSHSRGGSNQPQHF TGTGCCAGCAGCCACAGTCGAGGGGGTAGCAATCAGCCCCAGCATTTT
TRBJ2-2 TRBD1 TRBV6-5 once CASRWDRGAGELFF TGTGCCAGCAGATGGGACAGGGGGGCCGGGGAGCTGTTTTTT
TRBJ2-4 - TRBV2 - CASSGETKNIQYF TGTGCCAGCAGTGGGGAGACCAAAAACATTCAGTACTTC
TRBJ2-7 TRBD1 TRBV6-5 - CASSYSTGRGSYEQYF TGTGCCAGCAGTTACTCGACCGGCAGGGGGTCCTACGAGCAGTACTTC
TRBJ2-4 - TRBV5-4 once CASSPSWGVKNIQYF TGTGCCAGCAGCCCCTCCTGGGGGGTCAAAAACATTCAGTACTTC
TRBJ2-1 - TRBV27 - CASSHRRGSYNEQFF TGTGCCAGCAGTCACAGGAGGGGCTCCTACAATGAGCAGTTCTTC
TRBJ1-5 - TRBV4-3 - CASSQDPGGDQPQHF TGCGCCAGCAGCCAAGATCCCGGAGGCGATCAGCCCCAGCATTTT
TRBJ1-5 - TRBV30 - CAWTPGGDQPQHF TGTGCCTGGACCCCCGGTGGAGATCAGCCCCAGCATTTT
TRBJ1-1 TRBD1 TRBV4-2 few CASSQGGTGGTEAFF TGTGCCAGCAGCCAAGGGGGTACAGGGGGCACTGAAGCTTTCTTT
TRBJ2-2 - TRBV6-2/TRBV6-3 - CASSPLGLTNWAGELFF TGTGCCAGCAGTCCCCTGGGACTGACTAACTGGGCCGGGGAGCTGTTTTTT
TRBJ2-5 TRBD2 TRBV4-1 - CASSPGRLAGVVQETQYF TGCGCCAGCAGTCCTGGGAGGCTAGCGGGAGTAGTTCAAGAGACCCAGTACTTC
TRBJ2-7 - TRBV27 - CASSLRRQMAYEQYF TGTGCCAGCAGTTTAAGGCGGCAGATGGCCTACGAGCAGTACTTC
TRBJ2-7 TRBD1 TRBV29-1 - CSGAGTGSNEQYF TGCAGCGGGGCCGGGACAGGGTCGAACGAGCAGTACTTC
TRBJ2-5 TRBD2 TRBV5-4 - CASSSGTSGGPFGQETQYF TGTGCCAGCAGCTCCGGGACTAGCGGGGGGCCCTTCGGACAAGAGACCCAGTACTTC
TRBJ1-5 TRBD1 TRBV27 - CASSQMGQGRGVNQPQHF TGTGCCAGCAGTCAAATGGGACAGGGTCGAGGGGTCAATCAGCCCCAGCATTTT
TRBJ2-7 - TRBV29-1 - CSALIWGTTYEQYF TGCAGCGCTCTGATCTGGGGGACAACCTACGAGCAGTACTTC
TRBJ1-1 - TRBV6-5 - CASSPGGSVNTEAFF TGTGCCAGCAGTCCCGGGGGGTCGGTGAACACTGAAGCTTTCTTT
TRBJ2-3 - TRBV24-1 - CATSPRGGSDTQYF TGTGCCACCAGCCCTCGGGGTGGGTCAGATACGCAGTATTTT
TRBJ1-1 - TRBV15 few CATSRDPPGGLMNTEAFF TGTGCCACCAGCAGAGATCCCCCCGGGGGACTGATGAACACTGAAGCTTTCTTT
TRBJ2-1 TRBD2 TRBV7-6 - CASSPRGRGAVGNEQFF TGTGCCAGCAGCCCCCGCGGGCGGGGGGCGGTAGGCAATGAGCAGTTCTTC
TRBJ1-1 - TRBV12-3/TRBV12-4 - CASTGDRNEAFF TGTGCCAGCACCGGCGACAGGAATGAAGCTTTCTTT
TRBJ2-5 TRBD1 TRBV5-4 - CASSVDREMRETQYF TGTGCCAGCAGCGTAGACAGGGAAATGAGGGAGACCCAGTACTTC
TRBJ2-2 TRBD2 TRBV7-2 - CASSLPSGIGTGELFF TGTGCCAGCAGCTTACCTAGCGGGATTGGCACCGGGGAGCTGTTTTTT
TRBJ2-7 - TRBV10-3 - CAISDALAEQYF TGTGCCATCAGTGATGCGCTTGCAGAGCAGTACTTC
TRBJ1-2 - TRBV10-3 - CAIKGGYGYTF TGTGCCATCAAAGGGGGCTATGGCTACACCTTC
TRBJ2-7 TRBD2 TRBV4-3 - CASSQGASSGGTSYEQYF TGCGCCAGCAGCCAAGGGGCCTCTAGCGGAGGGACCTCCTACGAGCAGTACTTC
TRBJ2-2 - TRBV15 - CATSRDPDTGELFF TGTGCCACCAGCAGAGATCCCGACACCGGGGAGCTGTTTTTT
TRBJ2-3 - TRBV4-1 - CASSQELRDTQYF TGCGCCAGCAGCCAAGAGCTGCGAGATACGCAGTATTTT
TRBJ1-1 - TRBV6-5 medium-sized CASRPLASGTTEAFF TGTGCCAGCAGACCCCTCGCCAGTGGTACCACTGAAGCTTTCTTT
TRBJ2-3 TRBD2 TRBV3-1/TRBV3-2 - CASSQQGLAGGGRTDTQYF TGTGCCAGCAGCCAACAGGGACTAGCGGGAGGGGGTCGCACAGATACGCAGTATTTT
TRBJ1-5 TRBD1 TRBV19 - CASSIGGGQGSQPQHF TGTGCCAGTAGTATAGGGGGGGGACAGGGAAGTCAGCCCCAGCATTTT
TRBJ2-2 TRBD1 TRBV4-1 - CASSQVGGGGELFF TGCGCCAGCAGCCAAGTAGGGGGCGGCGGGGAGCTGTTTTTT
TRBJ1-1 - TRBV6-5 few CASSYRGGSTEAFF TGTGCCAGCAGTTACAGGGGAGGGAGCACTGAAGCTTTCTTT
TRBJ2-1 TRBD1 TRBV28 - CASSFPTGGLYNEQFF TGTGCCAGCAGTTTCCCTACAGGGGGCTTATACAATGAGCAGTTCTTC